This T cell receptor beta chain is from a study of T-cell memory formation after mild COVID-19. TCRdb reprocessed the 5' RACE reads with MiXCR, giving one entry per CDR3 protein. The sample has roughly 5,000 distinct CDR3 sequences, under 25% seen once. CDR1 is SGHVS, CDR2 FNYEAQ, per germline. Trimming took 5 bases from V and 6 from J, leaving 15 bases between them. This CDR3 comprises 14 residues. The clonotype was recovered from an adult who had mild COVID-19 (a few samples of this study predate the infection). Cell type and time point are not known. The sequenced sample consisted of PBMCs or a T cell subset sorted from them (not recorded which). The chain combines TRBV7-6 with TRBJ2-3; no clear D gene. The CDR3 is CASSQIGTRDTQYF. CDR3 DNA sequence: TGTGCCAGCAGCCAAATCGGTACACGGGATACGCAGTATTTT.